This entry is about one TCR beta chain. Its antigen is as yet unknown. This CDR3 is also generated by other DNA sequences in the sample. CDR1 and CDR2 (germline): SNHLY, FYNNEI. The CDR3 length is 13 residues. The V gene lost 1 base and the J gene lost 0 bases, with 4 bases spanning the gap. The data originate from a study of cytomegalovirus exposure and HLA in healthy donors. Study conclusions and caveats: Cytomegalovirus-associated TCR beta chains were listed, numbering 150 to 200.

The PCR contained 60 Vbeta and 13 Jbeta primers. This table comes from immunoSEQ multiplex PCR, and its TCRdb copy is limited to in-frame clones, with some not included. The data show about 140,000 clones, around 80% seen once. Source material: PBMCs. This clonotype was obtained from a man aged 40-50 years in good health and CMV-seronegative. The V and J genes are TRBV2 and TRBJ2-7; D unresolved. CDR3 DNA sequence: TGTGCCAGCAGTGAAGACAGCTCCTACGAGCAGTACTTC. Translation: CASSEDSSYEQYF.